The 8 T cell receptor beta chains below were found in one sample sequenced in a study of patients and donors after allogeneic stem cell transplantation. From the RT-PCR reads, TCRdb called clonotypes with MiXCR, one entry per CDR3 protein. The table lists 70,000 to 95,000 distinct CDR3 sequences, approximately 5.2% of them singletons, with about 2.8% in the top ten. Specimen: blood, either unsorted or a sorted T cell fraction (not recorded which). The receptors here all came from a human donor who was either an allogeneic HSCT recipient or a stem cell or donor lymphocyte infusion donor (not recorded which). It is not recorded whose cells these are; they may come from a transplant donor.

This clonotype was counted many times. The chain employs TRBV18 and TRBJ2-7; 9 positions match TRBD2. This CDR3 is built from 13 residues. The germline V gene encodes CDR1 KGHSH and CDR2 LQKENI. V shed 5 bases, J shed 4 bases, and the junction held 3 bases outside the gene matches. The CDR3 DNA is TGTGCCAGCTCAGCTACTAGCGGGTACGAGCAGTACTTC. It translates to CASSATSGYEQYF.

CDR3 DNA: TGCGCCAGCAGCCAAGATGAGGGGCCGTCGGGCTACACCTTC. Its translation: CASSQDEGPSGYTF. This chain connects TRBV4-1 to TRBJ1-2; perhaps TRBD1 as D (5 bases). V was pared by 0 bases and J by 8 bases, with 13 bases between. The CDR3 length is 14 residues. The germline gives CDR1 MGHRA, CDR2 YSYEKL.

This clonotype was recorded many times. CDR3 sequence reads: CASSLDGQGGEKLFF. CDR3 DNA: TGCGCCAGCAGCTTGGACGGACAGGGTGGTGAAAAACTGTTTTTT. The chain carries TRBV5-1 and TRBJ1-4, with 8 bases fitting TRBD1. The germline gives CDR1 SGHRS, CDR2 YFSETQ. The CDR3 runs to 15 residues. V was clipped by 0 bases and J by 7 bases; unmatched bases: 5.

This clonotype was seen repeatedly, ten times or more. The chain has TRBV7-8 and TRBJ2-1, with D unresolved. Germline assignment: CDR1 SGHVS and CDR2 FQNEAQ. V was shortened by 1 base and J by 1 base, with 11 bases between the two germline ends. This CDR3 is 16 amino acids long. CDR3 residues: CASSLVRRSSYNEQFF. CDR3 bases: TGTGCCAGCAGCTTAGTCCGTCGCAGTTCCTACAATGAGCAGTTCTTC.

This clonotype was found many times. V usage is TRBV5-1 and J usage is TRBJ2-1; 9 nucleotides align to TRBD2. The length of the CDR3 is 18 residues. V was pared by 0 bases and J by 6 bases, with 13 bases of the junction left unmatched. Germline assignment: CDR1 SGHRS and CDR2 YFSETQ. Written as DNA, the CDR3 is TGCGCCAGCAGCTTGGTAGCAGGAGCGGGAGGTCAGATCAATGAGCAGTTCTTC. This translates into CASSLVAGAGGQINEQFF.

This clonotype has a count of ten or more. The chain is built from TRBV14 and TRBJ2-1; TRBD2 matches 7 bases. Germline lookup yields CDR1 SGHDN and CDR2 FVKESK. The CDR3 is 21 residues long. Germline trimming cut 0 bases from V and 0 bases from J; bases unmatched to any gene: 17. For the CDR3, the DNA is TGTGCCAGCAGCCAAGATCTTCCCGGGGCAGCGGGAACATCCTCCTACAATGAGCAGTTCTTC. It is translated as CASSQDLPGAAGTSSYNEQFF.

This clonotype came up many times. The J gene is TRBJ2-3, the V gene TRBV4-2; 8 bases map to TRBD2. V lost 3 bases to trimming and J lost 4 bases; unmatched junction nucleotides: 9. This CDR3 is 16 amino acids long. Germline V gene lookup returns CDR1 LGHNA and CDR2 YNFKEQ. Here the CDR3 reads CASSQAVRGGADTQYF. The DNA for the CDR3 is TGTGCCAGCAGCCAGGCCGTACGGGGGGGGGCAGATACGCAGTATTTT.

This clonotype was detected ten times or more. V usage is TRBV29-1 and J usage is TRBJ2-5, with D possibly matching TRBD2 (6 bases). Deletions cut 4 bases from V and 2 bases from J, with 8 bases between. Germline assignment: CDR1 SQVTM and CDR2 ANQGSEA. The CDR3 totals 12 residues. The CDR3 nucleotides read TGCAGCGTTGCTAGCGCACAAGAGACCCAGTACTTC. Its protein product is CSVASAQETQYF.